Sequencing of this TCR beta chain was carried out in a study of cytomegalovirus exposure and HLA in healthy donors. With 60 Vbeta and 13 Jbeta primers, the PCR was carried out. Sequencing used immunoSEQ multiplex PCR; TCRdb keeps in-frame clones, though not all of them. This repertoire shows more than 60,000 clones, 79% found once; its top ten account for 2.9%. Germline V lookup: CDR1 SGHRS, CDR2 YFSETQ. The CDR3 length is 14 residues. Trimming removed 4 bases from V and 0 bases from J; junction bases left unmatched: 1. The TCR was taken from a woman aged 25 to 39 in good health and CMV-seronegative. The chain couples TRBV5-1 to TRBJ2-7, with 10 positions matching TRBD1. The sequenced sample consisted of PBMCs. The CDR3 here is CASSRDRGSYEQYF. CDR3 bases: TGCGCCAGCAGCCGGGACAGGGGCTCCTACGAGCAGTACTTC.